The 17 T cell receptor beta chains below all came from one sample that was sequenced in a study of T cells in Graves' hyperthyroidism and ophthalmopathy (dated by TCRdb to between 2018 and 2020). The library was produced with multiplex PCR. Sequenced using an Illumina HiSeq 2000. The TCR beta CDR3 regions were amplified from RNA transcripts. A first-round RT-PCR of the TCR CDR3 used the HTBI primer set with the Qiagen OneStep RT-PCR kit. In-frame beta chains were kept once TCRdb had trimmed the public reads at Q25 with fastp and called clones with MiXCR. Identical CDR3 proteins give one entry, which carries the most common genes and DNA. The table for this sample lists 640,000 or so distinct CDR3 sequences; roughly 14% of them were counted only once. The top ten clonotypes cover 3.5% to 4.5% of the sample. The sample was blood. These receptors came from a woman between 40 and 50 years old with Graves' ophthalmopathy.

The V call is TRBV5-1, the J call TRBJ2-5; D ambiguous. Between the trimmed V and J ends, which lost 0 bases and 5 bases, there was a span of 5 bases. The CDR3 totals 12 residues. CDR1 and CDR2 (germline): SGHRS, YFSETQ. The CDR3 reads CASSLGFETQYF. The CDR3 region has the DNA TGCGCCAGCAGCTTGGGGTTTGAGACCCAGTACTTC.

This clonotype was seen many times. The chain is built from TRBV28 and TRBJ2-2, with D uncertain. The V end was cut by 2 bases, the J end by 3 bases, with 7 bases between. The CDR3 runs to 14 residues. CDR1 MDHEN and CDR2 SYDVKM come from the germline V gene. The CDR3 nucleotides read TGTGCCAGCAGTTTAGGACGGCACACCGGGGAGCTGTTTTTT. Amino acids: CASSLGRHTGELFF.

Ten or more counts support this clonotype. CDR3 loop: CASILWGTGGAGGELFF. CDR3 DNA: TGTGCCAGCATTCTATGGGGAACGGGGGGCGCAGGCGGGGAGCTGTTTTTT. The gene calls are TRBV12-3 or TRBV12-4 and TRBJ2-2; TRBD2 is a possible D gene (7 bases). Deletions cut 7 bases from V and 7 bases from J, with 25 bases between. This CDR3 is 17 amino acids long.

The chain is built from TRBV7-2 and TRBJ2-5; 13 bases map to TRBD2. CDR1 is SGHTA, CDR2 FQGNSA, per germline. The CDR3 runs to 15 residues. V gave up 6 bases and J gave up 5 bases; unmatched junction bases: 6. CDR3: CASRRTSGSRETQYF. CDR3 DNA: TGTGCCAGCAGGCGGACTAGCGGGAGTAGGGAGACCCAGTACTTC.

This clonotype was counted ten times or more. The chain carries TRBV5-1 and TRBJ2-5; D uncertain. With 6 bases removed from V and 1 base from J, the gap between germline ends came to 10 bases. Germline V CDR1 and CDR2: SGHRS, YFSETQ. CDR3 length: 13 amino acids. CDR3 nucleotides: TGCGCCAGCATGCGGACGGGCCAAGAGACCCAGTACTTC. Amino acids: CASMRTGQETQYF.

This chain connects TRBV19 to TRBJ2-7; 12 positions agree with TRBD2. Unmatched junction bases numbered 5, after V lost 6 bases and J lost 5 bases. In germline, CDR1 is LNHDA, CDR2 SQIVND (reference sequence). This CDR3 has 14 residues. CDR3 coding DNA: TGTGCCAGTAGATGGACTAGCGGGACCCACGAGCAGTACTTC. It encodes CASRWTSGTHEQYF.

In its sample, this clonotype was seen many times. The chain combines TRBV4-2 with TRBJ2-5; possibly TRBD1 or TRBD2 for D (5 bases each). This CDR3 is built from 15 residues. The germline V and J ends were trimmed by 8 bases and 2 bases, with 18 bases remaining between them. Germline V gene lookup returns CDR1 LGHNA and CDR2 YNFKEQ. The CDR3 reads CASGQLGAEQETQYF. The CDR3, as DNA: TGTGCCAGCGGACAACTTGGAGCGGAACAAGAGACCCAGTACTTC.

This clonotype was observed many times. In DNA form, the CDR3 reads TGTGCCAGCAGCTTTTCTGGACAAAACTACGAGCAGTACTTC. This codes for CASSFSGQNYEQYF. The chain combines TRBV7-2 with TRBJ2-7; D possibly corresponds to TRBD1 (5 bases). Germline values: CDR1 SGHTA, CDR2 FQGNSA. The germline V and J ends were trimmed by 3 bases and 3 bases, with 12 bases remaining between them. The CDR3 has 14 residues.

This clonotype was found many times. The chain couples TRBV6-5 to TRBJ1-2; 12 nucleotides align to TRBD1. Germline CDR1 MNHEY, CDR2 SVGAGI. This CDR3 region has 16 residues. The V and J ends lost 6 bases and 7 bases, in that order; junction bases with no gene match: 12. CDR3 protein: CASRSGDRGRTFGYTF. CDR3 sequence (DNA): TGTGCCAGCAGAAGTGGGGACAGGGGGCGAACCTTTGGCTACACCTTC.

Ten or more counts support this clonotype. The CDR3 coding sequence is TGTGCCAGCCTTTCATTATACACTGAAGCTTTCTTT. Residues: CASLSLYTEAFF. The chain couples TRBV28 to TRBJ1-1; D unresolved. Germline V CDR1 and CDR2: MDHEN, SYDVKM. The V end was cut by 8 bases, the J end by 3 bases, with 10 bases between. This CDR3 is built from 12 residues.

This clonotype was observed a handful of times. The chain combines TRBV11-2 with TRBJ2-5; D gene ambiguous. Germline CDR1 reads SGHAT; CDR2 reads FQNNGV. V shed 5 bases and J shed 7 bases, with 14 bases lying between them. The CDR3 is made up of 13 amino acids. The CDR3 spells CASSPQPSWTQYF. The CDR3, as DNA: TGTGCCAGCAGCCCGCAGCCCTCGTGGACCCAGTACTTC. Full variable domain (remainder filled in from reference TRBV11-2 and TRBJ2-5): EAGVAQSPRYKIIEKRQSVAFWCNPISGHATLYWYQQILGQGPKLLIQFQNNGVVDDSQLPKDRFSAERLKGVDSTLKIQPAKLEDSAVYLCASSPQPSWTQYFGPGTRLLVL.

This clonotype was detected many times. The chain joins TRBV20-1 to TRBJ2-7; D may be TRBD2 (6 bases). V dropped 2 bases and J dropped 4 bases, with 15 bases sitting between them. Germline-derived CDR1 and CDR2 are DFQATT and SNEGSKA (reference sequence). The CDR3 sequence is 14 residues long. The DNA of the CDR3 is TGCAGTGCTAGAAACCCTAGCGTAGAATACGAGCAGTACTTC. This gives the protein CSARNPSVEYEQYF.

This clonotype was detected once. DNA for the CDR3: TGTGCCAGCACTCCGCATAGGCGGGTTACTGAAGCTTTCTTT. This encodes CASTPHRRVTEAFF. This chain joins TRBV6-1 and TRBJ1-1, with D unresolved. Per germline, CDR1 MNHNS and CDR2 SASEGT. This CDR3 has 14 residues. Trimming removed 7 bases from V and 5 bases from J, with 17 bases in between.

This clonotype has a count of ten or more. The V call is TRBV5-1, the J call TRBJ1-1; D remains ambiguous. V lost 1 base and J lost 1, with 11 bases in between. The CDR3 runs 15 residues. The germline V gene has CDR1 SGHRS and CDR2 YFSETQ. CDR3 residues: CASSLSPRTNTEAFF. The CDR3 DNA sequence: TGCGCCAGCAGCTTGTCTCCCAGGACGAACACTGAAGCTTTCTTT.

In its sample, this clonotype was seen many times. This chain joins TRBV6-2 or TRBV6-3 and TRBJ1-5; a possible D gene is TRBD1 (5 bases). Trimming removed 8 bases at V and 6 bases at J, with 17 bases between. CDR3 length: 14 residues. From germline, CDR1 is MNHEY and CDR2 SVGEGT. The CDR3 here is CASRPPRGTQPQHF. CDR3 in DNA: TGTGCCAGCCGACCCCCGAGGGGTACTCAGCCCCAGCATTTT.

At least ten counts were recorded for this clonotype. This chain joins TRBV6-1 and TRBJ2-2; possible D gene TRBD2, 6 bases. V was pared by 7 bases and J by 3 bases, with 18 bases between. Germline assignment: CDR1 MNHNS and CDR2 SASEGT. The CDR3 loop spans 16 amino acids. CDR3 nucleotides: TGTGCCAGCACTCTCCTAGAGGGAGGAGACACCGGGGAGCTGTTTTTT. This sequence encodes CASTLLEGGDTGELFF.

This chain connects TRBV6-2 or TRBV6-3 to TRBJ2-2, with a possible D match to TRBD1 (5 bases). Trimming cost V 0 bases and J 5 bases, with 19 bases left between them. CDR3 size: 18 residues. Germline CDR1 and CDR2: MNHEY and SVGEGT. CDR3 loop: CASSYSKGSRATTGELFF. DNA of the CDR3: TGTGCCAGCAGTTACTCGAAAGGTAGCAGGGCGACGACCGGGGAGCTGTTTTTT.